One and the same sample provided the 20 T cell receptor beta chains below, sequenced in a study of blood T cell repertoires in COVID-19. The table came from immunoSEQ multiplex PCR; TCRdb's copy has only in-frame clones and leaves some out. The data hold roughly 280,000 clones, with approximately 89% observed a single time. Sequencing was carried out using peripheral blood. These receptors were obtained from a man in his forties with active or convalescent COVID-19.

This chain's CDR3 is CASSPTLARPSTDTQYF. CDR3 DNA sequence: TGTGCCAGCTCACCAACCCTAGCGAGACCAAGCACAGATACGCAGTATTTT. This sequence joins TRBV18 and TRBJ2-3; the D gene is possibly TRBD2 (6 bases). From germline, CDR1 is KGHSH and CDR2 LQKENI. V was pared by 2 bases and J by 0 bases, with 15 bases between. The CDR3 length is 17 residues.

This clone was seen more than once but under ten times. The chain employs TRBV2 and TRBJ2-1; 8 nucleotides match TRBD2. The CDR3 loop spans 14 amino acids. From germline, CDR1 is SNHLY and CDR2 FYNNEI. Unmatched junction bases numbered 11, after V lost 10 bases and J lost 6 bases. The CDR3 DNA reads TGTGCCACCCAGACGCGGGGGGCATCCAATGAGCAGTTCTTC. It codes for CATQTRGASNEQFF. Full variable domain (rest looked up from reference TRBV2 and TRBJ2-1): EPEVTQTPSHQVTQMGQEVILRCVPISNHLYFYWYRQILGQKVEFLVSFYNNEISEKSEIFDDQFSVERPDGSNFTLKIRSTKLEDSAMYFCATQTRGASNEQFFGPGTRLTVL.

The rearrangement joins TRBV7-3 to TRBJ2-7, with D perhaps matching TRBD1 (6 bases). The CDR3 has 16 amino acids. V was trimmed by 4 bases and J by 2 bases, leaving 18 bases between them. Germline loops: CDR1 SGHTA, CDR2 FQGTGA. CDR3: CASSSSIDRRTYEQYF. In DNA form, the CDR3 reads TGTGCCAGCAGCTCTAGCATTGACAGGAGGACCTACGAGCAGTACTTC.

The rearrangement links TRBV9 to TRBJ1-3; unclear D gene. Trimming cost V 4 bases and J 4 bases, with 9 bases left between them. The CDR3 contains 13 residues. From germline, CDR1 is SGDLS and CDR2 YYNGEE. The CDR3 here is CASSPQQGNTIYF. CDR3 nucleotides: TGTGCCAGCAGCCCTCAACAGGGAAACACCATATATTTT.

This sequence joins TRBV2 and TRBJ2-2; TRBD2 matches at 8 bases. The CDR3 has 16 residues. V shed 4 bases and J 3 bases; nucleotides not matched to a gene: 7. CDR1 and CDR2 from the germline V gene are SNHLY and FYNNEI. The CDR3 protein is CASSVPRGAYTGELFF. Written as DNA, the CDR3 is TGTGCCAGCAGTGTCCCGCGGGGGGCCTACACCGGGGAGCTGTTTTTT. Full variable domain (missing parts from reference TRBV2 and TRBJ2-2): EPEVTQTPSHQVTQMGQEVILRCVPISNHLYFYWYRQILGQKVEFLVSFYNNEISEKSEIFDDQFSVERPDGSNFTLKIRSTKLEDSAMYFCASSVPRGAYTGELFFGEGSRLTVL.

The V call is TRBV7-9, the J call TRBJ1-4, with 8 bases identical to TRBD1. CDR1 is SEHNR, CDR2 FQNEAQ, per germline (reference sequence). The CDR3 runs 15 residues. With V trimmed by 4 bases and J by 4 bases, 5 bases remained unmatched. In DNA form, the CDR3 reads TGTGCCAGCAGCTCGACGACAGGGGTTAATGAAAAACTGTTTTTT. This gives the protein CASSSTTGVNEKLFF.

The V gene is TRBV7-9, the J gene TRBJ2-1; the D is unclear. This CDR3 contains 14 residues. The V end was cut by 4 bases, the J end by 6 bases, with 13 bases between. From germline, CDR1 is SEHNR and CDR2 FQNEAQ (reference sequence). The CDR3 nucleotides are TGTGCCAGCAGCTCTCCCCCTGAGGTCAATGAGCAGTTCTTC. Translation: CASSSPPEVNEQFF.

The chain joins TRBV4-1 to TRBJ2-7; D unclear. This CDR3 has 14 amino acids. Deletions cut 1 base from V and 0 bases from J, with 7 bases between. Germline lookup yields CDR1 MGHRA and CDR2 YSYEKL. The CDR3: CASSQGSSSYEQYF. The CDR3, as DNA: TGCGCCAGCAGCCAAGGTAGTAGCTCCTACGAGCAGTACTTC.

The genes are TRBV15 and TRBJ1-6; 7 nucleotides align to TRBD1. The germline V gene encodes CDR1 LNHNV and CDR2 YYDKDF (reference sequence). The CDR3 is 16 amino acids. V lost 0 bases, J lost 7 bases, and 6 bases stayed unmatched. CDR3 loop: CATSREPRGGNSPLHF. Written as DNA, the CDR3 is TGTGCCACCAGCAGAGAGCCCCGAGGGGGCAATTCACCCCTCCACTTT.

The CDR3 DNA reads as TGTGCCAGCAGCTCCCTACGACTAGCCTTGTACAATGAGCAGTTCTTC. Its protein is CASSSLRLALYNEQFF. The rearrangement joins TRBV5-8 to TRBJ2-1; 7 bases are a match to TRBD2. Trimming removed 3 bases from V and 4 bases from J; junction bases left unmatched: 10. Germline CDR1 reads SGHTS; CDR2 reads YDEGEE. The length of the CDR3 is 16 residues.

The chain links TRBV7-9 to TRBJ1-4; TRBD1 aligns across 12 bases. This CDR3 is 18 amino acids long. The J segment lost 7 bases and the V segment lost 4 bases, leaving 13 bases of the junction unmatched. The V gene's germline CDR1 is SEHNR and CDR2 FQNEAQ (reference sequence). As DNA, the CDR3 is TGTGCCAGCAGCTCCTCCGGGACAGGGGGCCGTGGATTTGAAAAACTGTTTTTT. It specifies CASSSSGTGGRGFEKLFF.

The chain joins TRBV4-1 to TRBJ2-3; D might be TRBD2 (5 bases). The CDR3 sequence is 16 residues long. The ends were cut back, 0 bases at V and 1 base at J, with 11 bases in the middle. The germline V gene encodes CDR1 MGHRA and CDR2 YSYEKL. CDR3: CASSQEGFGGTDTQYF. CDR3 nucleotides: TGCGCCAGCAGCCAAGAGGGCTTCGGGGGCACAGATACGCAGTATTTT.

V is TRBV27 and J is TRBJ2-7; D might be TRBD2 (7 bases). CDR1 and CDR2 (germline): MNHEY, SMNVEV (reference sequence). The CDR3 is 16 residues long. V lost 5 bases and J lost 7, with 24 bases in between. The CDR3 bases are TGTGCCAGCAGTCCTGCCGGGGGGCGGAGAATAAAGGAGCAGTACTTC. This codes for CASSPAGGRRIKEQYF.

The J gene is TRBJ1-2, the V gene TRBV10-2, with no clear D. The CDR3 has 12 residues. The V and J ends lost 4 bases and 7 bases respectively, with 10 bases between them. Germline CDR1 reads WSHSY; CDR2 reads SAAADI. The CDR3 DNA is TGCGCCAGCAGTGTTGAGGGATCTGGCTACACCTTC. It codes for CASSVEGSGYTF.

This clone was seen more than once but under ten times. The rearrangement joins TRBV5-4 to TRBJ2-7, with D perhaps matching TRBD1 (6 bases). CDR3 size: 14 residues. Germline V gene lookup returns CDR1 SGHNT and CDR2 YYREEE (reference sequence). The V end lost 0 bases, the J end lost 6 bases, and 13 bases lay between the germline ends. In DNA form, the CDR3 reads TGTGCCAGCAGCTTGGGTAGCAGGGGAAGCGAGCAGTACTTC. Translated, it gives CASSLGSRGSEQYF.

The chain employs TRBV15 and TRBJ2-3, with TRBD2 matching over 15 bases. This CDR3 contains 17 residues. Germline assignment: CDR1 LNHNV and CDR2 YYDKDF (reference sequence). Unmatched junction bases numbered 11, after V lost 5 bases and J lost 8 bases. The CDR3 is CATSGDQGLAGGTTQYF. The CDR3 DNA sequence: TGTGCCACCAGCGGTGACCAAGGACTAGCGGGAGGGACTACGCAGTATTTT. Drawing the rest from reference TRBV15 and TRBJ2-3, the complete variable domain is DAMVIQNPRYQVTQFGKPVTLSCSQTLNHNVMYWYQQKSSQAPKLLFHYYDKDFNNEADTPDNFQSRRPNTSFCFLDIRSPGLGDTAMYLCATSGDQGLAGGTTQYFGPGTRLTVL.

This clone is labeled medium-sized. This CDR3 is also generated by other DNA sequences in the sample. This chain joins TRBV5-8 and TRBJ2-1; 8 positions agree with TRBD2. V lost 2 bases, J lost 5 bases, and 3 bases stayed unmatched. Germline loops: CDR1 SGHTS, CDR2 YDEGEE. This CDR3 comprises 14 residues. The CDR3 loop reads CASSFSSGNNEQFF. The CDR3 DNA is TGTGCCAGCAGCTTTAGTAGCGGGAACAATGAGCAGTTCTTC.

V is TRBV4-1 and J is TRBJ2-3; 7 bases align to TRBD2. The CDR3 contains 18 residues. The germline CDR1 and CDR2 sequences are MGHRA and YSYEKL. The junction had 11 bases not matched to a gene; V was cut back by 0 bases and J by 2 bases. CDR3 nucleotides: TGCGCCAGCAGCCAAGACCCCTTTCTCGGGGGGACCACAGATACGCAGTATTTT. Translated: CASSQDPFLGGTTDTQYF.

This clone has a handful of counts. This rearrangement joins TRBV5-1 to TRBJ2-7; D perhaps matches TRBD1 (7 bases). CDR3 size: 15 residues. Germline V gives CDR1 SGHRS, CDR2 YFSETQ. Trimming removed 4 bases at V and 2 bases at J, with 16 bases between. Here the CDR3 reads CASSAGTVSTYEQYF. The DNA for the CDR3 is TGCGCCAGCAGCGCGGGGACAGTCTCTACCTACGAGCAGTACTTC.

This clone was detected only once. V and J are TRBV2 and TRBJ2-7; tentative D call: TRBD1 (6 bases). The V end was cut by 6 bases, the J end by 0 bases, with 9 bases between. The CDR3 spans 13 residues. The germline V gene encodes CDR1 SNHLY and CDR2 FYNNEI. The CDR3 DNA reads as TGTGCCAGCAGGGACAGACTCTCCTACGAGCAGTACTTC. Residues: CASRDRLSYEQYF.